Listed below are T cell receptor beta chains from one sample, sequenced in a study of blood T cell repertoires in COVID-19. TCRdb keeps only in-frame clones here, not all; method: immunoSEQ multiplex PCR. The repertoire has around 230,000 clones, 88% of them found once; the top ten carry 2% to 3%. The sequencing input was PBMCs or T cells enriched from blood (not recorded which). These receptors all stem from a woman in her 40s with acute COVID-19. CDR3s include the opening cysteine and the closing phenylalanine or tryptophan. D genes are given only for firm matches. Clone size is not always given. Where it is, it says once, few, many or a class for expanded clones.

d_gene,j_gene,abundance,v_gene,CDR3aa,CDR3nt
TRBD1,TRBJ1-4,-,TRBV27,CASSRLRTGDGEKLFF,TGTGCCAGCAGCCGACTTCGGACAGGGGACGGTGAAAAACTGTTTTTT
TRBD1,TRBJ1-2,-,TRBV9,CASSAHSLLGGDRDGYTF,TGTGCCAGCAGCGCCCATTCACTCCTGGGGGGGGACAGGGATGGCTACACCTTC
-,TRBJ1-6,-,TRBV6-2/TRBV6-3,CASSPRGATGSSYNSPLHF,TGTGCCAGCAGTCCCAGAGGGGCAACAGGGAGCTCCTATAATTCACCCCTCCACTTT
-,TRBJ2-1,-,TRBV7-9,CASSSPGASAFNEQFF,TGTGCCAGCAGCTCCCCGGGTGCTAGCGCCTTCAATGAGCAGTTCTTC
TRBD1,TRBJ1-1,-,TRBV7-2,CASSRDRNMNTEAFF,TGTGCCAGCAGCAGGGACAGAAACATGAACACTGAAGCTTTCTTT
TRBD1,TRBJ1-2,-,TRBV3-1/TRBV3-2,CASSRTGNQHGYTF,TGTGCCAGCAGTCGGACAGGGAACCAACATGGCTACACCTTC
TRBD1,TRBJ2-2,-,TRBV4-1,CASSLLGDRGPPGELFF,TGCGCCAGCAGCCTCCTGGGGGACAGGGGGCCACCCGGGGAGCTGTTTTTT
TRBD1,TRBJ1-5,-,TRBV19,CASSIDRGYNQPQHF,TGTGCCAGTAGTATCGACAGGGGGTACAATCAGCCCCAGCATTTT
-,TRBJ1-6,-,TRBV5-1,CASSLEGTGWNSPLHF,TGCGCCAGCAGCTTGGAAGGAACAGGGTGGAATTCACCCCTCCACTTT
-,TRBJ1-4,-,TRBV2,CASRDSESPTNEKLFF,TGTGCCAGCAGGGATTCGGAGAGTCCAACTAATGAAAAACTGTTTTTT
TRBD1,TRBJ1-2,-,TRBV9,CASSVQDRGAIGGYTF,TGTGCCAGCAGCGTTCAGGACAGGGGGGCTATCGGCGGCTACACCTTC
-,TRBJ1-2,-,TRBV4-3,CASSQAPLEASFYGYTF,TGCGCCAGCAGCCAAGCCCCCTTAGAGGCCTCATTCTATGGCTACACCTTC
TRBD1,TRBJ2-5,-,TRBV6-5,CASSYRRDRGQTQYF,TGTGCCAGCAGTTACCGCCGGGACAGGGGACAGACCCAGTACTTC
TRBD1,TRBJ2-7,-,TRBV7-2,CASSGKGTGTYEQYF,TGTGCCAGCAGCGGAAAAGGGACAGGGACCTACGAGCAGTACTTC
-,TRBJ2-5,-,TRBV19,CASTLRHVPDKTQYF,TGTGCCAGTACCCTAAGACATGTTCCAGACAAGACCCAGTACTTC
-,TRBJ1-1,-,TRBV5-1,CASSAQGGGAEAFF,TGCGCCAGCAGCGCGCAGGGTGGGGGCGCTGAAGCTTTCTTT
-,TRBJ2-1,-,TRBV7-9,CASKGGGREQFF,TGTGCCAGCAAAGGAGGTGGACGTGAGCAGTTCTTC
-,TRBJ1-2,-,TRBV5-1,CASSTLQGSYGYTF,TGCGCCAGCAGCACCCTTCAGGGGAGCTATGGCTACACCTTC
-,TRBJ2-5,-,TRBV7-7,CASSLSRVQETQYF,TGTGCTAGCAGCTTGAGTCGGGTCCAAGAGACCCAGTACTTC
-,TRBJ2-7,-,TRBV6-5,CASEGLAFYEQYF,TGTGCCAGCGAAGGCCTAGCATTCTACGAGCAGTACTTC
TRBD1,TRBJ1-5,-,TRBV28,CASSIRTGADNQPQHF,TGTGCCAGCAGCATACGGACAGGGGCTGACAATCAGCCCCAGCATTTT
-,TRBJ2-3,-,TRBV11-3,CASSLARQYTDTQYF,TGTGCCAGCAGCTTAGCCCGACAGTACACAGATACGCAGTATTTT
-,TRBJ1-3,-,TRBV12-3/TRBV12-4,CASSYSSGNTIYF,TGTGCCAGCAGTTACAGCTCTGGAAACACCATATATTTT
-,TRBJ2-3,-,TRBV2,CASSRLVDTQYF,TGTGCCAGCAGTCGACTAGTAGATACGCAGTATTTT
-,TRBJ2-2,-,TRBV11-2,CASSPGVGELFF,TGTGCCAGCAGCCCGGGGGTCGGGGAGCTGTTTTTT
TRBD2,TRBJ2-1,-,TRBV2,CASSPSALADYNEQFF,TGTGCCAGCAGTCCCAGCGCGCTAGCGGACTACAATGAGCAGTTCTTC
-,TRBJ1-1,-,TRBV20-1,CSASWLTEAFF,TGCAGTGCTAGTTGGCTCACTGAAGCTTTCTTT
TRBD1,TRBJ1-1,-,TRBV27,CASRITGVTEAFF,TGTGCCAGCAGAATAACAGGGGTCACTGAAGCTTTCTTT
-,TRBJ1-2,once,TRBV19,CASSINEGRDYGYTF,TGTGCCAGTAGTATAAACGAGGGTAGGGACTATGGCTACACCTTC
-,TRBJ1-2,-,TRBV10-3,CATKPSGAPFYGYTF,TGTGCTACCAAACCCTCAGGGGCTCCCTTCTATGGCTACACCTTC
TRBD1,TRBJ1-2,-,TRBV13,CASSSGQVFANYGYTF,TGTGCCAGCAGCTCCGGACAGGTTTTTGCTAACTATGGCTACACCTTC
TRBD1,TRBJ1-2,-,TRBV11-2,CASSRTQGGGYTF,TGTGCCAGCAGCCGCACACAGGGGGGTGGCTACACCTTC
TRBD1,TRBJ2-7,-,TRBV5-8,CASSLVKGTGGSYEQYF,TGTGCCAGCAGCTTGGTAAAGGGGACAGGGGGCTCCTACGAGCAGTACTTC
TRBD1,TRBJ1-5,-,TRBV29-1,CSVERDSSNQPQHF,TGCAGCGTTGAGAGGGACAGTAGCAATCAGCCCCAGCATTTT
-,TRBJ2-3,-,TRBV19,CASTRGRTDTQYF,TGTGCCAGTACGCGGGGCCGCACAGATACGCAGTATTTT
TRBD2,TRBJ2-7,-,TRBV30,CACPPVLAGGREQYF,TGTGCCTGTCCCCCGGTACTAGCGGGGGGCAGGGAGCAGTACTTC
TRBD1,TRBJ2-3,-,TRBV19,CASSLGQGDRDTQYF,TGTGCCAGTAGTCTCGGACAGGGGGATAGAGATACGCAGTATTTT
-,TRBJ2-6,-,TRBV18,CASSRLPGANVLTF,TGTGCCAGCTCACGACTGCCCGGGGCCAACGTCCTGACTTTC
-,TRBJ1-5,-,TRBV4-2,CASSQDGSPTSNQPQHF,TGTGCCAGCAGCCAAGATGGTAGTCCCACGAGCAATCAGCCCCAGCATTTT
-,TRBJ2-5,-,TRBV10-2,CASWEHRSGAGAETQYF,TGCGCCAGCTGGGAACACCGTTCCGGGGCGGGGGCCGAGACCCAGTACTTC
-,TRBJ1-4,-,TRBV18,CASSPDIDATNEKLFF,TGTGCCAGCTCACCGGACATCGACGCAACTAATGAAAAACTGTTTTTT
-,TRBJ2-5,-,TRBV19,CASSAGNSRLETQYF,TGTGCCAGTAGTGCGGGGAACAGCCGCCTAGAGACCCAGTACTTC
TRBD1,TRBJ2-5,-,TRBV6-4,CASRINKTGIQETQYF,TGTGCCAGCAGGATAAACAAGACAGGGATACAAGAGACCCAGTACTTC
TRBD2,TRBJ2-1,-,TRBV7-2,CASSYSGPWTSGTHNEQFF,TGTGCCAGCAGCTATAGCGGACCTTGGACTAGCGGGACCCACAATGAGCAGTTCTTC